This T cell receptor beta chain came from a study of T cells in Graves' hyperthyroidism and ophthalmopathy. V was shortened by 4 bases and J by 2 bases, with 9 bases between the two germline ends. From germline, CDR1 is SGHTA and CDR2 FQGNSA. The CDR3 contains 13 residues. A remark on this clonotype: Its antigen is as yet unknown.

Regions amplified from RNA transcripts were the TCR beta CDR3 regions. Carried out on the TCR CDR3, a first-round RT-PCR used the HTBI primer set. MiXCR, applied by TCRdb to the multiplex PCR reads, yields one record per CDR3 protein. Of some 690,000 distinct CDR3 sequences listed, roughly a sixth were seen once; the top ten hold less than 20%. Study results and limitations: Most thyroid clonotypes expanded above 0.001 appeared in blood too.

The sequenced sample was blood. This sequence joins TRBV7-2 and TRBJ2-7, with a weak D call TRBD1 (6 bases). The receptor's source is a man aged 50-60 years with Graves' hyperthyroidism. The CDR3 sequence: CASSWGHPYEQYF. DNA for the CDR3: TGTGCCAGCAGCTGGGGACACCCCTACGAGCAGTACTTC.